This record concerns one TCR beta chain sequence. Its antigen is currently not known. Base qualities are not recorded, but no much larger clone differs from it by a single base. The data are from a study of blood T cells in healthy people across ages (dated by TCRdb to about 2015). About the investigation overall: Template switching captured roughly one uniquely barcoded TCR beta cDNA molecule per two T cells in model experiments. To avoid experimental bias, donors of different ages were distributed randomly across sequencing lanes. The donors were divided into four age groups: young (average around 16 years), middle-aged (around 37), aged (around 67) and long-lived (roughly 86). Two additional independent replicas of 1 million unique cDNA reads from the same blood draw were analyzed for two donors (one aged 18 to 30 and one aged 80 or older). Using deep sequencing normalized with unique cDNA molecular identifiers, the study measured how TCR beta repertoire diversity changes with age.

V is cut back by 7 bases and J by 2 bases, with 8 bases in the junction unmatched. The CDR3 covers 14 residues, taking in both the cysteine and the phenylalanine. Only the CDR3 DNA is retained, 42 bases long and in frame from the first base. The germline V gene supplies CDR1 MNHEY and CDR2 SVGEGT. What the authors observed across the whole study: The long-lived group showed more naive CD4+ T cells, fewer expanded clones and increased TCR diversity than the aged group, suggesting age selection. As age increased, observed TCR beta diversity per million T cells dropped in a roughly linear way, and a significant reduction was already evident by age 40. Donor CMV infection status was unknown, potentially confounding age-related changes in expanded clonotypes. Estimates of total diversity based on one million sequenced T cells were regarded as lower bounds and as underestimates. There was a strong correlation between observed TCR beta diversity and the percentage of naive T cells measured by flow cytometry. Bulk unsorted PBMC profiling prevented conclusive comparison of naive and antigen-experienced compartments.

Receptor amplification or capture employed 5' RACE. Sequencing was performed on an Illumina HiSeq 2500. A second PCR of roughly 7 to 11 cycles was performed with a sample-barcoded 5' primer and a J-beta primer mix. Each TCR beta cDNA molecule received a unique molecular identifier from a template-switch 5' adaptor carrying 12 random nucleotides. Each sample yielded at least 2.5 million CDR3-containing paired-end reads. The Mint cDNA synthesis kit, primed by a TRBC-specific oligonucleotide, was used to synthesize first-strand cDNA from all RNA. All cDNA was treated with uracil-DNA glycosylase and then went through a first 18-cycle PCR with the universal primers M1SS and BC2_uni_R. For the original study's pipeline: For normalization, 1 million high-quality reads, each with a distinct molecular identifier, were randomly selected from each sample. Reads with shared molecular identifiers were discarded instead of being binned into consensus sequences. MiTCR, set to a Q25 quality threshold and the strictest error-elimination algorithm, was used for CDR3 identification, clonotype clustering and error correction. A nonparametric unseen species model using Euler transformation provided a lower-bound estimate of total TCR beta diversity. In-frame beta chains were kept once TCRdb had trimmed the public reads at Q25 with fastp and called clones with MiXCR. A single entry per CDR3 protein holds the most common genes and DNA from its merged rows. TCRdb's processing, not the authors', yielded these V and J calls. Counted in this sample were some 1.4 million distinct CDR3 sequences; approximately 42% of them appeared once. The ten largest clones represent approximately 7.9% of the sample.

Systemically healthy Caucasian individuals from Russia, 35 to 50 in total and aged 6 to 90 years, were included as donors. Approximately 9 milliliters of peripheral blood were collected from each donor into EDTA-treated Vacutainer tubes. PBMCs were isolated by Ficoll-Paque density-gradient centrifugation, with at least 7 million obtained per sample. Total RNA, at least 5 micrograms per sample, was extracted from PBMCs with Trizol reagent. For every donor, an aliquot of PBMCs went through flow cytometry to measure the percentages of naive CD45RAhigh/CD27high T cells. The sequence was obtained from a woman aged 18-30 years in good health. Sequencing was done on a sample of blood. This receptor chain uses TRBV6-2 or TRBV6-3 and TRBJ2-7, with 7 bases matching TRBD1. The CDR3 region reads CASTLSQGAYEQYF. The sequenced DNA is TGTGCCAGCACCCTGAGTCAGGGGGCCTACGAGCAGTACTTC.